This TCR beta chain appears in the sequencing data of a study of blood T cell repertoires in COVID-19. On the study more broadly: From T cells, B-cell-depleted T cells, or PBMCs came the material, which was cDNA or gDNA.

Original data processing: Reference gene primers were amplified, and this amplification served to estimate nucleated cell counts. Produced via immunoSEQ multiplex PCR; TCRdb's table is partial and in-frame only. The V and J calls and clone size are taken from that table; D and trimming were inferred from the DNA. The repertoire holds some 300,000 clones, with around 89% as singletons. The source is a woman between 25 and 40 years old who had recovered from COVID-19. The sample was peripheral blood.

The CDR3 bases are TGTGCCAGCAGCTTAGTCCCACAGGGAAATTCACCCCTCCACTTT. This translates into CASSLVPQGNSPLHF. This chain links TRBV7-8 with TRBJ1-6; D possibly corresponds to TRBD1 (6 bases). The germline V gene has CDR1 SGHVS and CDR2 FQNEAQ. The CDR3 spans 15 residues. Trimming removed 1 base from V and 7 bases from J, with 11 bases in between.